The rows below give T cell receptor beta chains drawn from one sample of a study of cytomegalovirus exposure and HLA in healthy donors. The repertoire was sequenced with immunoSEQ multiplex PCR; TCRdb's copy has only in-frame clones and lacks some. The sample lists about 120,000 clones, 81% occurring once. The sequenced sample was PBMCs. Receptor source: a woman between 35 and 50 years old in good health and CMV-seronegative. CDR3s include the opening cysteine and the closing phenylalanine or tryptophan. A D gene is named only where the DNA matches it firmly. The size entry is marked missing in some rows and otherwise reads once, few, many or a size class.

>TRBV2|NA|TRBD2|TRBJ2-7
CASSETSGRDEQYF
TGTGCCAGCAGTGAGACTAGCGGGAGGGACGAGCAGTACTTC
>TRBV12-5|NA|TRBD2|TRBJ2-7
CASGLVRPGLNSYEQYF
TGTGCTAGTGGTTTGGTCCGGCCGGGACTAAATTCCTACGAGCAGTACTTC
>TRBV27|NA|TRBD2|TRBJ2-2
CASSRTGTSGAPRRTGELFF
TGTGCCAGCAGTAGAACCGGGACTAGCGGAGCCCCGCGGAGGACCGGGGAGCTGTTTTTT
>TRBV4-1|NA|TRBD1|TRBJ1-2
CASRNPTGGFDGYTF
TGCGCCAGCAGAAACCCGACAGGGGGGTTTGATGGCTACACCTTC
>TRBV2|NA|TRBD1|TRBJ2-1
CASRTGRTYNEQFF
TGTGCCAGCAGGACAGGGCGAACCTACAATGAGCAGTTCTTC
>TRBV28|NA|NA|TRBJ2-5
CASSLIVLSRDKYQETQYF
TGTGCCAGCAGTTTAATCGTGCTGAGCCGGGACAAGTACCAAGAGACCCAGTACTTC
>TRBV5-1|NA|TRBD1|TRBJ2-2
CASSSGQGMLGTGELFF
TGCGCCAGCAGCTCTGGACAGGGGATGTTGGGCACCGGGGAGCTGTTTTTT
>TRBV11-2|once|NA|TRBJ2-1
CASSFHRDPYNEQFF
TGTGCCAGCAGCTTCCACAGGGACCCCTACAATGAGCAGTTCTTC
>TRBV23-1|NA|NA|TRBJ1-4
CASSQSGQAEEKLFF
TGCGCCAGCAGTCAATCGGGGCAGGCAGAGGAAAAACTGTTTTTT
>TRBV7-2|NA|NA|TRBJ1-3
CASSLGASGNTIYF
TGTGCCAGCAGCTTGGGAGCGTCTGGAAACACCATATATTTT
>TRBV19|once|TRBD1|TRBJ2-1
CASRTGGSRYNEQFF
TGTGCCAGTAGAACAGGGGGCTCGAGGTACAATGAGCAGTTCTTC
>TRBV4-2|NA|NA|TRBJ2-1
CASSQDRRGNEQFF
TGTGCCAGCAGCCAAGATCGAAGGGGGAATGAGCAGTTCTTC
>TRBV25-1|once|NA|TRBJ2-1
CASSEWGRETYNEQFF
TGTGCCAGCAGTGAATGGGGGCGTGAGACCTACAATGAGCAGTTCTTC
>TRBV6-5|NA|NA|TRBJ1-1
CASRRGGLGTEAFF
TGTGCCAGCAGGAGGGGGGGGTTGGGCACTGAAGCTTTCTTT
>TRBV28|NA|TRBD1|TRBJ2-3
CASSRQGLGTDTQYF
TGTGCCAGCAGCCGACAGGGGTTGGGCACAGATACGCAGTATTTT
>TRBV7-8|NA|TRBD1|TRBJ2-3
CASSPGQDTQYF
TGTGCCAGCAGCCCGGGACAGGATACGCAGTATTTT
>TRBV6-6|NA|NA|TRBJ1-2
CASSLQVDRQKYGYTF
TGTGCCAGCAGCCTCCAGGTTGATAGACAGAAATATGGCTACACCTTC
>TRBV5-1|NA|TRBD1|TRBJ2-7
CASSLGQGAYEQYF
TGCGCCAGCAGCTTGGGTCAGGGGGCCTACGAGCAGTACTTC
>TRBV5-6|few|TRBD2|TRBJ2-7
CASSKGRLAGTYEQYF
TGTGCCAGCAGCAAAGGGAGACTAGCGGGTACCTACGAGCAGTACTTC
>TRBV15|NA|NA|TRBJ1-5
CATSRVPTGWYSNQPQHF
TGTGCCACCAGCAGAGTCCCCACAGGGTGGTATAGCAATCAGCCCCAGCATTTT
>TRBV4-1|NA|TRBD1|TRBJ2-3
CANSQEGGGTDTQYF
TGCGCCAACAGCCAAGAAGGGGGCGGGACAGATACGCAGTATTTT
>TRBV5-4|NA|TRBD1|TRBJ2-4
CASSSGTGLKGDIQYF
TGTGCCAGCAGCTCCGGGACAGGGCTTAAGGGGGACATTCAGTACTTC
>TRBV9|NA|NA|TRBJ1-2
CASTPALQGLRYTF
TGTGCCAGCACCCCTGCCCTACAGGGATTGCGCTACACCTTC
>TRBV11-2|once|NA|TRBJ2-3
CASSSRDTYTDTQYF
TGTGCCAGCAGCTCCCGGGACACCTACACAGATACGCAGTATTTT
>TRBV10-3|once|NA|TRBJ2-7
CAIQGHEQYF
TGTGCCATCCAGGGGCACGAGCAGTACTTC
>TRBV5-6|once|NA|TRBJ2-5
CASRFSGGSETQYF
TGTGCCAGCAGATTCTCAGGGGGGTCCGAGACCCAGTACTTC
>TRBV10-2|NA|TRBD2|TRBJ2-2
CASRASGGANTGELFF
TGCGCCAGCCGCGCTAGCGGGGGGGCGAACACCGGGGAGCTGTTTTTT
>TRBV30|NA|TRBD1|TRBJ1-3
CAWSAGDRGDTTYF
TGTGCCTGGAGTGCCGGGGACAGGGGGGACACCACATATTTT
>TRBV11-3|NA|NA|TRBJ2-2
CASSDAQRTGELFF
TGTGCCAGCAGCGACGCCCAGCGGACCGGGGAGCTGTTTTTT
>TRBV7-6|NA|NA|TRBJ2-1
CASSSNRVSEQFF
TGTGCCAGCAGCTCCAACAGGGTGAGTGAGCAGTTCTTC
>TRBV10-3|NA|TRBD2|TRBJ2-3
CAISESRGGRTDTQYF
TGTGCCATCAGTGAGTCACGGGGGGGCCGGACAGATACGCAGTATTTT
>TRBV5-4|NA|TRBD2|TRBJ2-7
CASTGGGPYEQYF
TGTGCCAGTACCGGGGGGGGGCCCTACGAGCAGTACTTC
>TRBV28|few|TRBD1|TRBJ2-7
CASSFNRDRGDYEQYF
TGTGCCAGCAGTTTCAACCGGGACAGGGGGGATTACGAGCAGTACTTC
>TRBV27|once|TRBD1|TRBJ1-1
CASRPLTGRKTEAFF
TGTGCCAGCAGACCACTGACAGGGCGGAAGACTGAAGCTTTCTTT
>TRBV7-9|NA|NA|TRBJ2-3
CASSSSGGVETDTQYF
TGTGCCAGCAGCTCCTCCGGCGGGGTCGAAACAGATACGCAGTATTTT
>TRBV19|NA|TRBD2|TRBJ2-7
CASSTGLAGDVRF
TGTGCCAGTAGTACGGGACTAGCGGGGGACGTACGCTTC
>TRBV6-5|NA|TRBD2|TRBJ2-7
CASRWLAGASYEQYF
TGTGCCAGCAGGTGGCTAGCGGGAGCCTCCTACGAGCAGTACTTC